The T cell receptor (beta chain) described here comes from a study of CD8 T cells in Susac syndrome. Random hexamers were used to reverse transcribe the RNA input (about 0.45 to 1 ug). The amplification used immunoSEQ multiplex PCR on TCR beta CDR3; it spanned 54 Vbeta and 13 Jbeta. TCRdb processed the immunoSEQ multiplex PCR reads anew with MiXCR; each CDR3 protein has one entry. The sample shows some 260,000 distinct CDR3 sequences, 85% of them seen only once. Germline CDR1 MNHEY, CDR2 SVGAGI. V dropped 2 bases and J dropped 3 bases, with 10 bases sitting between them. This CDR3 region has 14 residues. The study used treatment-naive patients who had stable or active relapsing-remitting disease as multiple sclerosis controls. TEMRA cells were FACS-enriched, while CD8+ and CD4+ T cells were negatively isolated.

The sequenced sample was CD8+ T cells from PBMCs. This chain uses TRBV6-5 with TRBJ1-2; D unresolved. This clonotype was obtained from a human donor with multiple sclerosis. The CDR3 loop is CASSYSSSDYGYTF. CDR3 DNA: TGTGCCAGCAGTTACAGTTCCTCCGACTATGGCTACACCTTC.